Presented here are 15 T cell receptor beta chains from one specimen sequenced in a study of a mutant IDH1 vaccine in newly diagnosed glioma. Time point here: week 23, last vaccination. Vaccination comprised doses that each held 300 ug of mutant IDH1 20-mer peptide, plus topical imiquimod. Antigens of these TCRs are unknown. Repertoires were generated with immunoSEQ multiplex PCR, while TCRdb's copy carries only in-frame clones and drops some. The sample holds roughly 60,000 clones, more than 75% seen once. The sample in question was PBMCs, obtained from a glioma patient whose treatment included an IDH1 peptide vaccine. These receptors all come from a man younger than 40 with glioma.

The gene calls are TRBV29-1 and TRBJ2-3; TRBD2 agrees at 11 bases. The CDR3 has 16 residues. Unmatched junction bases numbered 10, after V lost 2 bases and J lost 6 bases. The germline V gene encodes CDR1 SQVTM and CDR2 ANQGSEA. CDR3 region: CSVEWVSGGARDTQYF. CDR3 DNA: TGCAGCGTTGAATGGGTTAGCGGGGGGGCCAGGGATACGCAGTATTTT.

Written as DNA, the CDR3 is TGTGCCAGCAGCTTCGGACAGACAACTAATGAAAAACTGTTTTTT. It codes for CASSFGQTTNEKLFF. The chain is built from TRBV5-6 and TRBJ1-4; TRBD1 is a possible D gene (6 bases). This CDR3 is built from 15 residues. Trimming took 2 bases from V and 0 from J, leaving 8 bases between them. Germline V gene data show CDR1 as SGHDT and CDR2 as YYEEEE.

In DNA form, the CDR3 reads TGTGCCAGCAGTCCACAGGGTTCCACTGAAGCTTTCTTT. It translates to CASSPQGSTEAFF. The chain employs TRBV6-6 and TRBJ1-1, with D perhaps matching TRBD1 (6 bases). The germline V and J ends were trimmed by 5 bases and 4 bases, with 11 bases remaining between them. CDR1 and CDR2 (germline): MNHNY, SVGAGI (reference sequence). The CDR3 extends over 13 amino acids.

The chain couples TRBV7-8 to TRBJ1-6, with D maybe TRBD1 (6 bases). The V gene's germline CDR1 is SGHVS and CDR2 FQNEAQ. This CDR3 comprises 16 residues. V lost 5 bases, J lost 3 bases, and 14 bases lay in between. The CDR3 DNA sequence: TGTGCCAGCAGCAAAGACAGGACCAGCTATAATTCACCCCTCCACTTT. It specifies CASSKDRTSYNSPLHF.

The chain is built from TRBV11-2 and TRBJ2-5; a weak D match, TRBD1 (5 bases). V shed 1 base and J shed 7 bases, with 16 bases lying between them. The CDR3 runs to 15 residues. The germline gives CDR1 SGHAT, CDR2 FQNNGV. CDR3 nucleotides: TGTGCCAGCAGCTTAGTCACCGACAGAGGAAGGACCCAGTACTTC. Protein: CASSLVTDRGRTQYF.

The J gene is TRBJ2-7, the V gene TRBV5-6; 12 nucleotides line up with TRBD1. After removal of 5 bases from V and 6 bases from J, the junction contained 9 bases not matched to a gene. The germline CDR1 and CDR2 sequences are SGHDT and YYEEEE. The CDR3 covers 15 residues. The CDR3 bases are TGTGCCAGCAGGGAATGGGACAGGGGGCTTGGCGAGCAGTACTTC. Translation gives CASREWDRGLGEQYF.

The CDR3 coding sequence is TGTGCCAGCAGTCATGGGACAGGGTTAAGTGTAAATGAAAAACTGTTTTTT. This encodes CASSHGTGLSVNEKLFF. The chain carries TRBV7-9 and TRBJ1-4; 9 nucleotides align to TRBD1. V lost 6 bases and J lost 5; bases outside the gene matches: 13. Germline loops: CDR1 SEHNR, CDR2 FQNEAQ (reference sequence). This CDR3 comprises 17 residues.

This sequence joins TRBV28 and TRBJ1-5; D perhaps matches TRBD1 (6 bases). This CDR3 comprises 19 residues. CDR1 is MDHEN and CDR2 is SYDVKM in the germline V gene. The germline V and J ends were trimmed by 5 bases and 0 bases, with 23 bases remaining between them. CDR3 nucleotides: TGTGCCAGCAGTCTCTTGGCAGGGGCCGGACCCTATAGCAATCAGCCCCAGCATTTT. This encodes CASSLLAGAGPYSNQPQHF. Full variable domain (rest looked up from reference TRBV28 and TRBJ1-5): DVKVTQSSRYLVKRTGEKVFLECVQDMDHENMFWYRQDPGLGLRLIYFSYDVKMKEKGDIPEGYSVSREKKERFSLILESASTNQTSMYLCASSLLAGAGPYSNQPQHFGDGTRLSIL.

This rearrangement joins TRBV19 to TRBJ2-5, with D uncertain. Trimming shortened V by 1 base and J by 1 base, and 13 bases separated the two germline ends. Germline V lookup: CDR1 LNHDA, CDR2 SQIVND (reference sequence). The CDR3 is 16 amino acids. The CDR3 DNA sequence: TGTGCCAGTAGTATAGGAAGTTTGGGCATCCAAGAGACCCAGTACTTC. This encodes CASSIGSLGIQETQYF.

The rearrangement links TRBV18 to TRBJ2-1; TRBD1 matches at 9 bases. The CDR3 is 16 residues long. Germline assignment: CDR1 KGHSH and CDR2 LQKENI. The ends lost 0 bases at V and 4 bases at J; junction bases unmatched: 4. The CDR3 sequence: CASSPPGQGIYNEQFF. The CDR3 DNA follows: TGTGCCAGCTCACCACCGGGACAGGGAATTTACAATGAGCAGTTCTTC.

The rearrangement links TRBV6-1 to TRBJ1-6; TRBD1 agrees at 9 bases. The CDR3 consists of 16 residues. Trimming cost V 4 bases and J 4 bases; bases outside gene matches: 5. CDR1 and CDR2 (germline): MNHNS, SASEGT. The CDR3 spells CASSGDDRGYNSPLHF. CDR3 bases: TGTGCCAGCAGTGGAGACGACAGGGGGTATAATTCACCCCTCCACTTT.

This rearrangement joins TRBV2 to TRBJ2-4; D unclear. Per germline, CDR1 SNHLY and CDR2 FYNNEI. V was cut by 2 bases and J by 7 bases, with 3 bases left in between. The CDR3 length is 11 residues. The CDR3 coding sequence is TGTGCCAGCAGTGAATTGAACATTCAGTACTTC. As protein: CASSELNIQYF. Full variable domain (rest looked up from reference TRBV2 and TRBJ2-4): EPEVTQTPSHQVTQMGQEVILRCVPISNHLYFYWYRQILGQKVEFLVSFYNNEISEKSEIFDDQFSVERPDGSNFTLKIRSTKLEDSAMYFCASSELNIQYFGAGTRLSVL.

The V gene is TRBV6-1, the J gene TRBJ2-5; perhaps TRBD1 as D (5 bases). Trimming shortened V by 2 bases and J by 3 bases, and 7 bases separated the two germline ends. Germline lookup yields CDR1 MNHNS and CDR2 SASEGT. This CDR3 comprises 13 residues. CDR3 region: CASSESREETQYF. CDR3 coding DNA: TGTGCCAGCAGTGAATCCAGGGAAGAGACCCAGTACTTC.

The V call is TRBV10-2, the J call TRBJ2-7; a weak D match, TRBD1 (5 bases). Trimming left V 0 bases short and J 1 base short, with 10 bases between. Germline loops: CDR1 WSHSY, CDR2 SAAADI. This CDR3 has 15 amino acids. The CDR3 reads CASSESGAGSYEQYF. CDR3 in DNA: TGCGCCAGCAGTGAGTCAGGGGCTGGTTCCTACGAGCAGTACTTC.

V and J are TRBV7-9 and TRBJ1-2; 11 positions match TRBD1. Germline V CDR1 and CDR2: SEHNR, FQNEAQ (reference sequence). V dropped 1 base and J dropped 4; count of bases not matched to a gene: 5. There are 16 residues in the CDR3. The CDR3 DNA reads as TGTGCCAGCAGCTTAGGAGGGACAGGGGGATTCTATGGCTACACCTTC. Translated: CASSLGGTGGFYGYTF.